This TCR beta chain was sequenced in a study of blood T cell repertoires in COVID-19. Whole-study context: Acute-phase and convalescent COVID-19 samples originated in the United States, Italy and Spain. From T cells, B-cell-depleted T cells, or PBMCs came the material, which was cDNA or gDNA.

Per the original data handling: Estimates of nucleated cell counts were drawn from the amplification of reference gene primers. The table came from immunoSEQ multiplex PCR; TCRdb's copy has only in-frame clones and leaves some out. The DNA was the basis for D and trimming; V, J and clone size are from that table. This sample has about 370,000 clones; around 89% occur once, and the top ten carry about 6.8%. This CDR3 comprises 16 residues. The germline V gene encodes CDR1 MDHEN and CDR2 SYDVKM. V dropped 6 bases and J dropped 0 bases, with 14 bases sitting between them. This TCR was recovered from a young man with active or convalescent COVID-19. V gene TRBV28 combines with J gene TRBJ1-4; a weak D match, TRBD1 (5 bases). The sample comprised peripheral blood. The CDR3: CASSRTRGSTNEKLFF. Written as DNA, the CDR3 is TGTGCCAGCAGCCGAACCCGGGGGTCAACTAATGAAAAACTGTTTTTT.